Listed here are 23 T cell receptor beta chains from one sample, sequenced in a study of shared clonotypes between healthy human individuals. Naive CD8 isolation took CD45RO-negative cells positively selected for CCR7 and excluded terminally differentiated effector memory CD45RA+ cells. Profiled with immunoSEQ multiplex PCR; TCRdb holds only in-frame clones, not every one. Of around 1.9 million clones in the sample, around 95% are singletons; the top ten hold approximately 1.6%. Sequences were obtained from naive CD8+ T cells from PBMCs. These receptors were collected from a man between 18 and 29 years old in good health. Some clones in this sample may be carry-over from other donors' samples.

V usage is TRBV6-4 and J usage is TRBJ2-1; TRBD2 might be the D (5 bases). Trimming cost V 3 bases and J 10 bases, with 13 bases left between them. Germline-derived CDR1 and CDR2 are MRHNA and SNTAGT. CDR3 length: 13 amino acids. The CDR3 loop reads CASSERVVTEQFF. The CDR3 DNA reads TGTGCCAGCAGTGAGCGGGTCGTAACAGAGCAGTTCTTC.

Only a few counts were recorded for this clone. Other DNA sequences in this sample translate to the same CDR3. This chain links TRBV18 with TRBJ1-3, with a tentative D call TRBD1 (5 bases). This CDR3 contains 15 residues. Between the trimmed V and J ends, which lost 2 bases and 0 bases, there was a span of 8 bases. Germline V gene data show CDR1 as KGHSH and CDR2 as LQKENI. This CDR3 is CASSPDRGSGNTIYF. The CDR3 DNA is TGTGCCAGCTCACCAGACAGAGGCTCTGGAAACACCATATATTTT. The entire variable domain, with the rest obtained from reference TRBV18 and TRBJ1-3, is as follows: NAGVMQNPRHLVRRRGQEARLRCSPMKGHSHVYWYRQLPEEGLKFMVYLQKENIIDESGMPKERFSAEFPKEGPSILRIQQVVRGDSAAYFCASSPDRGSGNTIYFGEGSWLTVV.

The V gene is TRBV7-9, the J gene TRBJ2-1; TRBD1 is a possible D gene (6 bases). The V gene lost 5 bases and the J gene lost 1 base, with 15 bases spanning the gap. This CDR3 has 16 amino acids. Per the germline V gene, CDR1 is SEHNR and CDR2 is FQNEAQ (reference sequence). The CDR3 sequence: CASSPGTTQSYNEQFF. The CDR3 nucleotides read TGTGCCAGCAGCCCCGGGACAACGCAATCCTACAATGAGCAGTTCTTC. The full variable domain, with the rest looked up from reference TRBV7-9 and TRBJ2-1, is DTGVSQNPRHKITKRGQNVTFRCDPISEHNRLYWYRQTLGQGPEFLTYFQNEAQLEKSRLLSDRFSAERPKGSFSTLEIQRTEQGDSAMYLCASSPGTTQSYNEQFFGPGTRLTVL.

The V and J genes are TRBV27 and TRBJ2-7; 8 bases are shared with TRBD1. CDR1 is MNHEY, CDR2 SMNVEV, per germline (reference sequence). The CDR3 runs 13 residues. The ends lost 5 bases at V and 7 bases at J; junction bases unmatched: 7. CDR3 sequence reads: CASSPTTGEEQYF. For the CDR3, the DNA is TGTGCCAGCAGTCCCACGACAGGGGAGGAGCAGTACTTC.

This chain uses TRBV7-9 with TRBJ2-7; D not resolved. CDR3 length equals 14 residues. V was cut by 2 bases and J by 1 base, with 9 bases left in between. The germline V gene encodes CDR1 SEHNR and CDR2 FQNEAQ (reference sequence). The CDR3 reads CASSLSMGSYEQYF. The CDR3 DNA follows: TGTGCCAGCAGCTTAAGTATGGGGTCCTACGAGCAGTACTTC.

A single count supports this clone. The chain carries TRBV7-6 and TRBJ2-2; D is ambiguous. Trimming took off 2 bases at V and 6 bases at J, with 4 bases between the two ends. The CDR3 runs to 12 residues. From germline, CDR1 is SGHVS and CDR2 FNYEAQ. The CDR3 sequence: CASSLLSGELFF. For the CDR3, the DNA is TGTGCCAGCAGCTTATTATCCGGGGAGCTGTTTTTT.

V is TRBV5-4 and J is TRBJ2-4, with D perhaps matching TRBD2 (6 bases). The length of the CDR3 is 13 residues. V lost 0 bases and J 5 bases, leaving 6 bases between the germline ends. CDR1 is SGHNT, CDR2 YYREEE, per germline (reference sequence). CDR3 DNA: TGTGCCAGCAGCTTGGAGCGGGAAAACATTCAGTACTTC. It codes for CASSLERENIQYF.

The gene calls are TRBV15 and TRBJ1-4, with D perhaps TRBD1 (5 bases). Germline V gives CDR1 LNHNV, CDR2 YYDKDF (reference sequence). The ends were cut back, 3 bases at V and 2 bases at J, with 10 bases in the middle. The CDR3 is 15 amino acids. The CDR3 DNA reads as TGTGCCACCAGCAGCACAAAGGGGACTAATGAAAAACTGTTTTTT. Translation gives CATSSTKGTNEKLFF.

The rearrangement links TRBV27 to TRBJ2-7, with 9 bases aligning to TRBD2. This CDR3 is built from 16 residues. After removal of 1 base from V and 2 bases from J, the junction contained 6 bases not matched to a gene. Germline V gene lookup returns CDR1 MNHEY and CDR2 SMNVEV (reference sequence). The chain's CDR3 is CASSLWRSGGPYEQYF. As DNA, the CDR3 is TGTGCCAGCAGTTTATGGCGTAGCGGGGGACCCTACGAGCAGTACTTC.

V gene TRBV25-1 combines with J gene TRBJ1-1, with D possibly matching TRBD1 (6 bases). CDR3 length equals 13 residues. V dropped 7 bases and J dropped 3 bases, with 12 bases sitting between them. Per the germline V gene, CDR1 is MGHDK and CDR2 is SYGVNS. CDR3 amino acids: CASISNRDTEAFF. The CDR3 DNA sequence: TGTGCCAGCATCTCCAACAGGGACACTGAAGCTTTCTTT.

This chain uses TRBV4-1 with TRBJ2-7; D may correspond to TRBD1 or TRBD2 (5 bases each). Germline CDR1 MGHRA, CDR2 YSYEKL. This CDR3 region has 16 residues. Trimming cost V 3 bases and J 3 bases, with 18 bases left between them. CDR3 region: CASSQAATGTHYEQYF. CDR3 DNA: TGCGCCAGCAGCCAGGCCGCAACCGGGACCCACTACGAGCAGTACTTC.

The chain combines TRBV6-5 with TRBJ2-1, with D perhaps TRBD2 (5 bases). This CDR3 comprises 16 residues. The germline V gene has CDR1 MNHEY and CDR2 SVGAGI. V was pared by 0 bases and J by 5 bases, with 14 bases between. In nucleotides, the CDR3 is TGTGCCAGCAGTTACTCGGCGGGCTCACCTCACAATGAGCAGTTCTTC. It codes for CASSYSAGSPHNEQFF.

The count of this clone is one. The chain has TRBV19 and TRBJ2-6, with 10 bases that match TRBD1. CDR3 length: 17 residues. Germline loops: CDR1 LNHDA, CDR2 SQIVND (reference sequence). V shed 6 bases, J shed 2 bases, and the junction held 7 bases outside the gene matches. The CDR3 protein is CASSTGTGEAGANVLTF. CDR3 bases: TGTGCCAGTAGCACCGGGACAGGGGAGGCTGGGGCCAACGTCCTGACTTTC. The whole variable domain, remainder taken from reference TRBV19 and TRBJ2-6, is DGGITQSPKYLFRKEGQNVTLSCEQNLNHDAMYWYRQDPGQGLRLIYYSQIVNDFQKGDIAEGYSVSREKKESFPLTVTSAQKNPTAFYLCASSTGTGEAGANVLTFGAGSRLTVL.

The chain carries TRBV28 and TRBJ2-5; maybe TRBD1 (5 bases). This CDR3 spans 13 amino acids. V dropped 2 bases and J dropped 6 bases, with 10 bases sitting between them. From germline, CDR1 is MDHEN and CDR2 SYDVKM. The CDR3 reads CASSLGRVKTQYF. The DNA of the CDR3 is TGTGCCAGCAGTTTAGGCAGGGTAAAGACCCAGTACTTC.

With regard to this clone: Different DNA sequences within this sample yield the same CDR3. The chain employs TRBV7-8 and TRBJ2-1; no clear D gene. The CDR3 consists of 12 residues. Looked up from germline, CDR1 is SGHVS and CDR2 is FQNEAQ. Trimming cost V 2 bases and J 6 bases, with 5 bases left between them. The CDR3 is CASSLRANEQFF. The CDR3 DNA follows: TGTGCCAGCAGCTTACGGGCCAATGAGCAGTTCTTC.

The V and J genes are TRBV7-9 and TRBJ2-2; D possibly corresponds to TRBD2 (5 bases). CDR1 is SEHNR, CDR2 FQNEAQ, per germline (reference sequence). This CDR3 spans 17 amino acids. Trimming removed 5 bases at V and 0 bases at J, with 16 bases between. The CDR3 sequence: CASSPKGGVTNTGELFF. The CDR3 DNA is TGTGCCAGCAGCCCCAAAGGAGGCGTCACGAACACCGGGGAGCTGTTTTTT.

V is TRBV9 and J is TRBJ2-7, with 11 nucleotides matching TRBD1. The CDR3 totals 17 residues. The V gene's germline CDR1 is SGDLS and CDR2 YYNGEE. J lost 4 bases, V lost 0 bases, and 9 bases had no gene match. The DNA of the CDR3 is TGTGCCAGCAGCGTAGGCGTTGGACAGGGGGCGAAATACGAGCAGTACTTC. Its protein is CASSVGVGQGAKYEQYF.

The rearrangement joins TRBV27 to TRBJ1-5; TRBD1 agrees at 7 bases. V lost 3 bases and J lost 3; bases outside the gene matches: 2. Germline CDR1 reads MNHEY; CDR2 reads SMNVEV (reference sequence). This CDR3 spans 14 amino acids. CDR3 region: CASSLGQINQPQHF. CDR3 DNA sequence: TGTGCCAGCAGTTTGGGACAGATCAATCAGCCCCAGCATTTT.

The genes are TRBV11-2 and TRBJ1-2; D is ambiguous. CDR3 length: 13 residues. V dropped 5 bases and J dropped 3 bases, with 10 bases sitting between them. Germline values: CDR1 SGHAT, CDR2 FQNNGV. The CDR3 DNA follows: TGTGCCAGCAGCCCCGGGTCCGACTATGGCTACACCTTC. Translation: CASSPGSDYGYTF. Full variable domain (missing parts from reference TRBV11-2 and TRBJ1-2): EAGVAQSPRYKIIEKRQSVAFWCNPISGHATLYWYQQILGQGPKLLIQFQNNGVVDDSQLPKDRFSAERLKGVDSTLKIQPAKLEDSAVYLCASSPGSDYGYTFGSGTRLTVV.

The chain has TRBV27 and TRBJ2-1; D is perhaps TRBD1 or TRBD2 (5 bases each). The CDR3 sequence is 11 residues long. Germline V lookup: CDR1 MNHEY, CDR2 SMNVEV (reference sequence). V was clipped by 7 bases and J by 8 bases, with 9 bases between them. This CDR3 reads CASTRGHEQFF. CDR3 nucleotides: TGTGCCAGCACTCGGGGCCATGAGCAGTTCTTC.

CDR3 in amino acids: CASSRVESGRALSGELFF. CDR3 nucleotide sequence: TGTGCCAGCAGTCGGGTGGAAAGCGGGAGGGCCCTATCCGGGGAGCTGTTTTTT. The rearrangement links TRBV28 to TRBJ2-2, with 10 bases that match TRBD2. Germline values: CDR1 MDHEN, CDR2 SYDVKM. CDR3 length: 18 amino acids. Germline trimming cut 5 bases from V and 6 bases from J; bases unmatched to any gene: 15.

The chain couples TRBV5-4 to TRBJ2-1; 9 bases line up with TRBD2. V gave up 2 bases and J gave up 7 bases; unmatched junction bases: 10. The CDR3 has 16 residues. The germline V gene encodes CDR1 SGHNT and CDR2 YYREEE (reference sequence). Here the CDR3 reads CASSFELAGIRNEQFF. The CDR3 DNA follows: TGTGCCAGCAGCTTCGAACTAGCGGGTATTCGGAATGAGCAGTTCTTC.

The table lists this clone with a count of one. This chain joins TRBV2 and TRBJ1-1, with D perhaps matching TRBD1 (5 bases). The CDR3 has 11 residues. Germline assignment: CDR1 SNHLY and CDR2 FYNNEI. V was trimmed by 11 bases and J by 7 bases, leaving 14 bases between them. The CDR3 DNA is TGTGCCGGAATAAGGGGCCTTGAAGCTTTCTTT. It is translated as CAGIRGLEAFF.